This TCR beta chain was profiled in a study of cytomegalovirus exposure and HLA in healthy donors. General study points: Many donors shared some public TCRs, even though most TCR sequences were rare. Sequencing depth across donors, presence/absence analyses assumed, was roughly uniform.

The germline V gene has CDR1 SGHTA and CDR2 FQGNSA. Deletions cut 0 bases from V and 5 bases from J, with 13 bases between. The CDR3 length is 15 residues. Primers for the PCR totalled 60 Vbeta and 13 Jbeta. Clones were sequenced by immunoSEQ multiplex PCR, and TCRdb holds only the in-frame ones, with some missing. The profile shows tens of thousands of clones, 65% to 70% of them singletons. Points on this clone: Its antigen is as yet unknown.

The sequence derives from a man aged 35 to 55 in good health and CMV-seropositive. Sequencing was done on a sample of PBMCs. V is TRBV7-2 and J is TRBJ1-1; the D gene is possibly TRBD1 (6 bases). The CDR3 nucleotides read TGTGCCAGCAGCTTAGCGGTGGGCAGGGGTACTGAAGCTTTCTTT. As protein: CASSLAVGRGTEAFF.